This T cell receptor beta chain was recorded in a study of shared clonotypes between healthy human individuals. Study-wide findings and caveats: Naive subsets usually exceeded memory subsets in estimated richness.

The CDR3 contains 16 residues. Deletions cut 3 bases from V and 4 bases from J, with 16 bases between. The germline CDR1 and CDR2 sequences are SGHNT and YYREEE (reference sequence). This table comes from immunoSEQ multiplex PCR, and its TCRdb copy is limited to in-frame clones, with some not included. The sample lists about 680,000 clones; roughly 78% were seen once. To note about this clone: Its antigen is still unknown.

This rearrangement joins TRBV5-4 to TRBJ2-2; perhaps TRBD2 as D (6 bases). This sequence originates from a woman in her twenties or thirties in good health. The source material was memory CD4+ T cells sorted from blood. Regarding subset: CD45RA-negative fraction. In DNA, the CDR3 is TGTGCCAGCAGCTCCACTAGCAACCGTGGCACCGGGGAGCTGTTTTTT. Its translation is CASSSTSNRGTGELFF.